This TCR beta chain derives from a study of T-cell memory formation after mild COVID-19. TCRdb fed the 5' RACE reads into MiXCR, producing one record per CDR3 protein. The sample gives 450,000 to 650,000 distinct CDR3 sequences, over 15% of which show up once; approximately 12% is in the top ten. Germline CDR1 and CDR2: SGHRS and YFSETQ. V gave up 7 bases and J gave up 5 bases, with 17 bases separating them. The length of the CDR3 is 14 residues. This clonotype has only a few counts. Sequencing was carried out using PBMCs or a T cell subset sorted from them (not recorded which). This clonotype was sampled from an adult woman who had mild COVID-19 (a few samples of this study predate the infection). Cell type and time point are not known. The chain combines TRBV5-1 with TRBJ2-3, with D unclear. The DNA for the CDR3 is TGCGCCAGCGGAACCCACGGCACCCAAGATACGCAGTATTTT. It is translated as CASGTHGTQDTQYF.